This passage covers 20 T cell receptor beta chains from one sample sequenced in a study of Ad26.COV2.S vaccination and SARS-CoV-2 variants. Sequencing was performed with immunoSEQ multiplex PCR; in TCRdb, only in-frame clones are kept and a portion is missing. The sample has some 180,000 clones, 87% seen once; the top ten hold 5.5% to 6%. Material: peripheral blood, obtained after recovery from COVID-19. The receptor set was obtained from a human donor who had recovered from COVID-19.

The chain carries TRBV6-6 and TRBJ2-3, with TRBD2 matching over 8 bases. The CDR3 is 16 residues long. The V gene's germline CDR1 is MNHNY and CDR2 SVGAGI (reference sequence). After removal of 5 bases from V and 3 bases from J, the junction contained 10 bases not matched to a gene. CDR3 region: CASSARPAGETDTQYF. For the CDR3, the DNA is TGTGCCAGCAGTGCGCGGCCAGCGGGGGAAACAGATACGCAGTATTTT.

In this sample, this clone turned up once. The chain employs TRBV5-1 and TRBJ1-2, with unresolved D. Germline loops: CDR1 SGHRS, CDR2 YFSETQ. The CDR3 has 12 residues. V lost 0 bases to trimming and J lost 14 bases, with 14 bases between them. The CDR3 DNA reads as TGCGCCAGCAGCTTGGAAGGGTTTCTACGAACCTTC. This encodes CASSLEGFLRTF.

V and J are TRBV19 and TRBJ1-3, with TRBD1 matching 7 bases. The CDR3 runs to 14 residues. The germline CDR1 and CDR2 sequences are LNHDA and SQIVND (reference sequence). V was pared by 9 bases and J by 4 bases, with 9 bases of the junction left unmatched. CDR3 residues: CASQDRSEGNTIYF. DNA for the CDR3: TGTGCCAGCCAGGACAGGTCAGAGGGAAACACCATATATTTT.

The CDR3 protein is CASSLLPTSGTDTQYF. The CDR3 DNA sequence: TGTGCCAGCAGTCTTCTCCCGACTAGCGGCACAGATACGCAGTATTTT. The genes are TRBV27 and TRBJ2-3, with 8 positions matching TRBD2. With 5 bases clipped from V and 1 base from J, the junction kept 8 bases outside the gene matches. CDR3 length equals 16 residues. CDR1 and CDR2 (germline): MNHEY, SMNVEV (reference sequence).

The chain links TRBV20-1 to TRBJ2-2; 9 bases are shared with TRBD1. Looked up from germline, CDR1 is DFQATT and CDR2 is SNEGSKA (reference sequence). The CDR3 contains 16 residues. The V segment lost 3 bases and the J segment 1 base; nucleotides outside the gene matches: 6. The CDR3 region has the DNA TGCAGTGCTAGTAGCCGGGACAGGGTGAACACCGGGGAGCTGTTTTTT. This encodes CSASSRDRVNTGELFF.

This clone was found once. CDR3 residues: CASSVGQGGTEAFF. The CDR3 DNA reads TGTGCCAGCAGCGTCGGACAGGGGGGAACTGAAGCTTTCTTT. The V gene is TRBV9, the J gene TRBJ1-1, with 10 bases fitting TRBD1. The J segment lost 5 bases and the V segment lost 2 bases, leaving 3 bases of the junction unmatched. The germline gives CDR1 SGDLS, CDR2 YYNGEE. The CDR3 has 14 residues.

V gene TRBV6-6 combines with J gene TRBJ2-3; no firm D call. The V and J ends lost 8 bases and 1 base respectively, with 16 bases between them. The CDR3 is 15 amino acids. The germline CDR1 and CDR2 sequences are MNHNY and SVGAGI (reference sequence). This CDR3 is CASRPAEIGTDTQYF. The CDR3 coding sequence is TGTGCCAGCCGTCCCGCGGAAATCGGCACAGATACGCAGTATTTT.

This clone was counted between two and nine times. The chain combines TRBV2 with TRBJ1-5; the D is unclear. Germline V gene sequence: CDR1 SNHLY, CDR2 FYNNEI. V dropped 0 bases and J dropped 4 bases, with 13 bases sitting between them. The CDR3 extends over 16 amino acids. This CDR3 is CASSEARNRGNQPQHF. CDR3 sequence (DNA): TGTGCCAGCAGTGAAGCGCGAAATCGTGGGAATCAGCCCCAGCATTTT.

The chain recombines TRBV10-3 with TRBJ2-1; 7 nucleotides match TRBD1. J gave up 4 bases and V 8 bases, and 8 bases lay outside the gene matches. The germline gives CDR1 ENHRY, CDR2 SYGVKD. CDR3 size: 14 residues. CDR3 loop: CAIRAGGQYNEQFF. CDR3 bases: TGTGCCATCCGAGCAGGGGGACAATACAATGAGCAGTTCTTC.

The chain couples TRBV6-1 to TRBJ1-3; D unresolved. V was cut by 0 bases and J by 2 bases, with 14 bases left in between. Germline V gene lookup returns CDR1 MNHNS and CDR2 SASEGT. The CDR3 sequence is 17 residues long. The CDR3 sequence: CASSEALGIRPGNTIYF. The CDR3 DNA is TGTGCCAGCAGTGAAGCGCTTGGGATTAGACCTGGAAACACCATATATTTT.

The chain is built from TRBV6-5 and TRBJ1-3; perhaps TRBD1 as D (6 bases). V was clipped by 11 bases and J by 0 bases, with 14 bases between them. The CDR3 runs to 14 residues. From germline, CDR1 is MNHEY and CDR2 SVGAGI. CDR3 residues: CAALQGYSGNTIYF. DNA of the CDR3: TGTGCCGCCCTACAGGGCTACTCTGGAAACACCATATATTTT.

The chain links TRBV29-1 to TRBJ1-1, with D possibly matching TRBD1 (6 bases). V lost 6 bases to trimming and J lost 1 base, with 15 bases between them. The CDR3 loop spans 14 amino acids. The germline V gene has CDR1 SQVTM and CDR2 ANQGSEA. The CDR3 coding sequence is TGCAGCGTCAAGAGGGGGGCCCGGAACACTGAAGCTTTCTTT. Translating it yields CSVKRGARNTEAFF.

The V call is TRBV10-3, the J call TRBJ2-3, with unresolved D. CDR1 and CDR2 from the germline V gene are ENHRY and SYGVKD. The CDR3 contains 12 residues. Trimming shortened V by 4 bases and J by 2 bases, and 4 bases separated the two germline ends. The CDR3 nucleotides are TGTGCCATCAGTGGGGACACAGATACGCAGTATTTT. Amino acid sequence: CAISGDTDTQYF.

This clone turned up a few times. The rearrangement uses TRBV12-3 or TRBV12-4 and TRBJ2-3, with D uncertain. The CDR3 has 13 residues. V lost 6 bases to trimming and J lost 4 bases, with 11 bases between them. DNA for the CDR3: TGTGCCAGCAGCCTGGTATTCTCAGATACGCAGTATTTT. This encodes CASSLVFSDTQYF.

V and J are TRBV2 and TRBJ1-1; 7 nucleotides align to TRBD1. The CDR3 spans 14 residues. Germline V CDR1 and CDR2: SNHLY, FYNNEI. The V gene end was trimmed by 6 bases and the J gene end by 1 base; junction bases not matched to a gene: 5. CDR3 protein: CASRAGQANTEAFF. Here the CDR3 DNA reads TGTGCCAGCAGAGCTGGACAGGCGAACACTGAAGCTTTCTTT.

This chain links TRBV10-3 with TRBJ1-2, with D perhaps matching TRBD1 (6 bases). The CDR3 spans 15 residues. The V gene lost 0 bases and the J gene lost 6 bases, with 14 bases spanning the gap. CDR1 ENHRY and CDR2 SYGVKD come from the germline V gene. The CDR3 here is CAISESGRGIDGYTF. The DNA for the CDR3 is TGTGCCATCAGTGAGTCCGGCAGGGGAATCGATGGCTACACCTTC.

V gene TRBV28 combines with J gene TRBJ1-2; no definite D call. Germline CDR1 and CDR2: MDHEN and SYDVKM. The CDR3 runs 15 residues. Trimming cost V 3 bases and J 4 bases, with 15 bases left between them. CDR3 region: CASSLGVEALYGYTF. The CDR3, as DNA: TGTGCCAGCAGTTTGGGTGTGGAGGCCCTCTATGGCTACACCTTC.

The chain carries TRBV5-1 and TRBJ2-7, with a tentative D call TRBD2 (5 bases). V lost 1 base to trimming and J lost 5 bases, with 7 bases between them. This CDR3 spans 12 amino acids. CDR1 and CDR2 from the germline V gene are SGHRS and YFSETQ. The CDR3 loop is CASSLNGDEQYF. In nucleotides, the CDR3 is TGCGCCAGCAGCTTGAACGGGGACGAGCAGTACTTC.

CDR3 coding DNA: TGTGCCAGCGACGTACAGGGCACTGAAGCTTTCTTT. This codes for CASDVQGTEAFF. The chain joins TRBV2 to TRBJ1-1, with D perhaps matching TRBD1 (6 bases). The V gene's germline CDR1 is SNHLY and CDR2 FYNNEI. The CDR3 spans 12 residues. Trimming removed 8 bases at V and 4 bases at J, with 11 bases between. The whole variable domain, filled in from reference TRBV2 and TRBJ1-1, reads EPEVTQTPSHQVTQMGQEVILRCVPISNHLYFYWYRQILGQKVEFLVSFYNNEISEKSEIFDDQFSVERPDGSNFTLKIRSTKLEDSAMYFCASDVQGTEAFFGQGTRLTVV.

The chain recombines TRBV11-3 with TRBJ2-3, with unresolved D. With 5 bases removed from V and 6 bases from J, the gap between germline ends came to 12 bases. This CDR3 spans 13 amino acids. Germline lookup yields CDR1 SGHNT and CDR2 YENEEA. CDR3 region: CASSRMAGDTQYF. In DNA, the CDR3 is TGTGCCAGCAGCCGAATGGCCGGGGATACGCAGTATTTT.